These 8 T cell receptor beta chains originate from one sample sequenced in a study of beta chain features in type 1 diabetes. As every portion of the isolated RNA was reverse transcribed, the sequencing read expressed TCRB transcripts. Sequencing was performed with immunoSEQ multiplex PCR; in TCRdb, only in-frame clones are kept and a portion is missing. The table lists 300,000 to 400,000 clones, approximately 11% of them singletons, with over 0.015% in the top ten. The sequenced material came from naive CD4+ T cells from blood. Receptor source: a woman aged 25 to 39 in good health.

A few counts support this clone. The chain uses TRBV6-6 and TRBJ1-5; 8 nucleotides agree with TRBD1. V gave up 2 bases and J gave up 3 bases; unmatched junction bases: 6. The CDR3 covers 16 residues. The germline V gene encodes CDR1 MNHNY and CDR2 SVGAGI (reference sequence). CDR3 nucleotides: TGTGCCAGCAGTTACACGACAGGGGAGGACAATCAGCCCCAGCATTTT. Translated, it gives CASSYTTGEDNQPQHF.

J is TRBJ2-3 and V is TRBV25-1, with 7 bases lining up with TRBD2. CDR1 is MGHDK, CDR2 SYGVNS, per germline. V shed 8 bases, J shed 2 bases, and the junction held 10 bases outside the gene matches. This CDR3 has 15 amino acids. The DNA for the CDR3 is TGTGCCAGCCAGATAGCGGGTCTAACCACAGATACGCAGTATTTT. Translating it yields CASQIAGLTTDTQYF.

V is TRBV4-2 and J is TRBJ2-3; TRBD2 matches 11 bases. CDR1 is LGHNA and CDR2 is YNFKEQ in the germline V gene. The CDR3 sequence is 16 residues long. Trimming removed 0 bases from V and 4 bases from J; junction bases left unmatched: 3. The CDR3 DNA reads as TGTGCCAGCAGCCAAGATTTAGCGGGAGGGCCAGATACGCAGTATTTT. As protein: CASSQDLAGGPDTQYF.

This clone was observed at least ten times. This chain uses TRBV29-1 with TRBJ2-7, with unresolved D. Trimming cost V 3 bases and J 1 base, with 7 bases left between them. The CDR3 has 12 amino acids. In germline, CDR1 is SQVTM, CDR2 ANQGSEA. Here the CDR3 reads CSVDGPSYEQYF. DNA for the CDR3: TGCAGCGTTGACGGTCCATCCTACGAGCAGTACTTC.

V is TRBV30 and J is TRBJ2-1, with a possible D match to TRBD2 (7 bases). The CDR3 has 17 amino acids. CDR1 is GTSNPN, CDR2 SVGIG, per germline (reference sequence). V was trimmed by 3 bases and J by 7 bases, leaving 25 bases between them. The CDR3 is CAWRGGDTERERNEQFF. The CDR3 coding sequence is TGTGCCTGGAGGGGGGGGGACACAGAGCGGGAAAGGAATGAGCAGTTCTTC.

This clone was picked up a small number of times. J is TRBJ2-3 and V is TRBV7-2, with D possibly being TRBD2 (6 bases). The CDR3 is made up of 16 amino acids. With 3 bases removed from V and 0 bases from J, the gap between germline ends came to 13 bases. Germline V gene lookup returns CDR1 SGHTA and CDR2 FQGNSA. The CDR3 bases are TGTGCCAGCAGCTTGGCTCAAGCGGGTAGCACAGATACGCAGTATTTT. Residues: CASSLAQAGSTDTQYF.

The rearrangement uses TRBV6-5 and TRBJ2-1, with TRBD2 identical over 7 bases. In germline, CDR1 is MNHEY, CDR2 SVGAGI. J lost 9 bases, V lost 6 bases, and 11 bases had no gene match. This CDR3 is 14 amino acids long. The CDR3 region is CASSPGGRKSEQFF. In DNA form, the CDR3 reads TGTGCCAGCAGCCCCGGCGGGAGAAAGAGTGAGCAGTTCTTC.

This clone was detected a few times. V is TRBV4-3 and J is TRBJ2-7; weak D call: TRBD2 (5 bases). The CDR3 runs to 16 residues. The germline V gene encodes CDR1 LGHNA and CDR2 YSLEER. Trimming cost V 1 base and J 3 bases, with 16 bases left between them. CDR3 coding DNA: TGCGCCAGCAGCCAAGGCCTAGCTAGCTCTGGCTACGAGCAGTACTTC. Translation: CASSQGLASSGYEQYF.